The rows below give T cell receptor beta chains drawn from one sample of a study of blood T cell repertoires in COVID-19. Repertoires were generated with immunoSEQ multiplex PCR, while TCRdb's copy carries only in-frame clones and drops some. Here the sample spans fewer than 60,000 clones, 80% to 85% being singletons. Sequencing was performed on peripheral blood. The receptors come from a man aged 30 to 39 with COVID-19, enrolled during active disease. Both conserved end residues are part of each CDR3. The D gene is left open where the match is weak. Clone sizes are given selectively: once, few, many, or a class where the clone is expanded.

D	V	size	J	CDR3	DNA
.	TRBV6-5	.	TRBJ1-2	CASSLMGGFDGYTF	TGTGCCAGCAGCCTGATGGGAGGATTCGATGGCTACACCTTC
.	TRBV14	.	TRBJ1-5	CASSPQGQPQHF	TGTGCCAGCAGCCCCCAGGGACAGCCCCAGCATTTT
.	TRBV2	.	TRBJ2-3	CASSRELTGTDTQYF	TGTGCCAGCAGTCGGGAACTCACGGGCACAGATACGCAGTATTTT
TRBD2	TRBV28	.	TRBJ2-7	CASSRWVLAGPPTYEQYF	TGTGCCAGCAGTCGTTGGGTTCTAGCGGGACCGCCGACCTACGAGCAGTACTTC
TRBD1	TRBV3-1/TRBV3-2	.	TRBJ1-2	CASSLDRLYGYTF	TGTGCCAGCAGCTTGGACAGGCTCTATGGCTACACCTTC
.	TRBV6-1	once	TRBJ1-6	CASNLGQPNSPLHF	TGTGCCAGCAACCTCGGACAGCCTAATTCACCCCTCCACTTT
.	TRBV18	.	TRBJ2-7	CASSHNVRTAAYEQYF	TGTGCCAGCTCGCACAATGTTAGGACAGCCGCCTACGAGCAGTACTTC
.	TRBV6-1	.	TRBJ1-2	CASSDQYGYTF	TGTGCCAGCAGTGACCAATATGGCTACACCTTC
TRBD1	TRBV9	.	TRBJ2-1	CASSVGLSPGTGRGNEQFF	TGTGCCAGCAGCGTAGGTCTTAGCCCCGGGACAGGGAGGGGCAATGAGCAGTTCTTC
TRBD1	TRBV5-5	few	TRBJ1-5	CASSPRGQFGGNQPQHF	TGTGCCAGCAGTCCCAGGGGGCAGTTTGGTGGCAATCAGCCCCAGCATTTT
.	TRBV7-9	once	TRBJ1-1	CASRQDSHTEAFF	TGTGCCAGCAGGCAGGACAGCCACACTGAAGCTTTCTTT
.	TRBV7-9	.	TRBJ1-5	CASSRDTLDLQPQHF	TGTGCCAGCAGCCGGGACACCTTAGACCTTCAGCCCCAGCATTTT
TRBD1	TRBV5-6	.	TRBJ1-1	CASSSEDRGLFTEAFF	TGTGCCAGCAGCTCGGAGGACAGGGGGCTGTTCACTGAAGCTTTCTTT
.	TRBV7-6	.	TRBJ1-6	CASSLEPLSSYNSPLHF	TGTGCCAGCAGCTTAGAGCCTCTAAGCTCCTATAATTCACCCCTCCACTTT
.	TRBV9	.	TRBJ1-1	CASSPEDAEAFF	TGTGCCAGCAGCCCAGAAGATGCTGAAGCTTTCTTT
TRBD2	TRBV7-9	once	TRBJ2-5	CASRPPGLAVQETQYF	TGTGCCAGCAGACCACCGGGACTAGCGGTACAAGAGACCCAGTACTTC
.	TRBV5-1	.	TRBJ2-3	CASSPSPGTSTDTQYF	TGCGCCAGCAGCCCAAGTCCCGGGACTAGCACAGATACGCAGTATTTT
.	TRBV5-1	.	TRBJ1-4	CASSLGHRNEKLFF	TGCGCCAGCAGCTTGGGACACAGAAATGAAAAACTGTTTTTT
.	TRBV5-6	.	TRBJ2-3	CASSLGAPLRELTDTQYF	TGTGCCAGCAGCTTGGGGGCCCCCCTACGGGAGTTGACAGATACGCAGTATTTT
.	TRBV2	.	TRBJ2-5	CASKMTVQETQYF	TGTGCCAGCAAGATGACAGTCCAAGAGACCCAGTACTTC
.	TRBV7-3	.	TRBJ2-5	CASSLTAGIQETQYF	TGTGCCAGCAGCTTAACGGCTGGTATCCAAGAGACCCAGTACTTC
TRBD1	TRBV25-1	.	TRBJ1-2	CASRRQGSGYTF	TGTGCCAGCAGAAGACAGGGTTCGGGCTACACCTTC
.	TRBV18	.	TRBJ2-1	CASSQAGSIKRNEQFF	TGTGCCAGCTCACAAGCCGGGTCGATAAAGCGGAATGAGCAGTTCTTC
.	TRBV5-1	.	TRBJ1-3	CASSQGIENTIYF	TGCGCCAGCTCCCAGGGGATCGAAAACACCATATATTTT
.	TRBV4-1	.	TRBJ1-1	CASSPGGQSHTEAFF	TGCGCCAGCAGCCCCGGTGGACAAAGTCACACTGAAGCTTTCTTT
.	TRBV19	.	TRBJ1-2	CATNRNRDNISPSGYTF	TGTGCCACCAATCGCAACCGGGACAACATCTCCCCGAGTGGCTACACCTTC
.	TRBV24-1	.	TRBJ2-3	CATSDYRHGGSDTQYF	TGTGCCACCAGTGATTACAGACATGGAGGGTCAGATACGCAGTATTTT
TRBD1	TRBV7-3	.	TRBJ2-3	CASSKTGTGRTDTQYF	TGTGCCAGCAGCAAAACCGGGACAGGGCGAACAGATACGCAGTATTTT
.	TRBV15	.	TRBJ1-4	CATSRDQGAAEKLFF	TGTGCCACCAGCAGAGATCAGGGTGCGGCTGAAAAACTGTTTTTT
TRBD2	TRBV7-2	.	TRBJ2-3	CASSFSGGGTDTQYF	TGTGCCAGCAGCTTTAGCGGGGGCGGGACAGATACGCAGTATTTT
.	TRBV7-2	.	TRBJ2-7	CASSLVGEQYF	TGTGCCAGCAGCTTGGTCGGCGAGCAGTACTTC
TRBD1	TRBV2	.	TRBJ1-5	CASRAGQGAAGNQPQHF	TGTGCCAGCAGAGCGGGACAGGGGGCAGCAGGCAATCAGCCCCAGCATTTT
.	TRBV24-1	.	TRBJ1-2	CATRGKGLKDYGYTF	TGTGCCACCAGAGGGAAGGGGCTAAAGGACTATGGCTACACCTTC
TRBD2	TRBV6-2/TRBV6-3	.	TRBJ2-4	CATNPQGLAGGRGYKNIQYF	TGTGCCACCAACCCCCAAGGACTAGCGGGAGGACGGGGGTACAAAAACATTCAGTACTTC
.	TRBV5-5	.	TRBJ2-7	CASSLGHVYEQYF	TGTGCCAGCAGCTTGGGGCACGTCTACGAGCAGTACTTC
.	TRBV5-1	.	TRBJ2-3	CASLPSTGTDTQYF	TGCGCCAGCCTTCCTAGCACTGGCACAGATACGCAGTATTTT
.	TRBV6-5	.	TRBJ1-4	CASMVPGVVEKLFF	TGTGCCAGCATGGTACCGGGAGTGGTTGAAAAACTGTTTTTT
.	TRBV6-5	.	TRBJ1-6	CASRTGFQDNSPLYF	TGTGCCAGCAGAACGGGGTTCCAAGACAATTCACCCCTCTACTTT
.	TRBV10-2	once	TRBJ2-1	CASSVRENNEQFF	TGCGCCAGCAGTGTGAGGGAAAACAATGAGCAGTTCTTC
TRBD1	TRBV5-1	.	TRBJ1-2	CASSQDRGGGYTF	TGCGCCAGCAGCCAGGACAGGGGAGGTGGCTACACCTTC
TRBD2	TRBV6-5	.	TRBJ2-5	CASSWGLAGLETQYF	TGTGCCAGCAGTTGGGGACTAGCGGGATTGGAGACCCAGTACTTC
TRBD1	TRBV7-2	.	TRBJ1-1	CASSWSRDRGRTEAFF	TGTGCCAGCAGCTGGAGCCGGGACAGGGGGCGAACTGAAGCTTTCTTT
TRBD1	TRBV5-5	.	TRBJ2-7	CASSLAGTGLYEQYF	TGTGCCAGCAGCTTGGCCGGGACAGGGTTGTACGAGCAGTACTTC